These T cell receptor beta chains were read from a single sample in a study of CD8 T cells in Susac syndrome. TCRdb used MiXCR to reprocess the immunoSEQ multiplex PCR reads, holding one entry per CDR3 protein. The sample consists of 120,000 or so distinct CDR3 sequences, over 90% of them appearing once. Specimen: CD4+ T cells from PBMCs. All receptors derive from a human donor with Susac syndrome. CDR3s include the opening cysteine and the closing phenylalanine or tryptophan. D genes are given only for firm matches. The size field is filled for only some rows; it gives once, few, many or a size class.

clone size: .
D gene: TRBD1
J gene: TRBJ2-7
V gene: TRBV2
CDR3 DNA: TGTGCCACTAGCAGGACAGGGGGCTACGAGCAGTACTTC
CDR3 protein: CATSRTGGYEQYF

clone size: .
D gene: .
J gene: TRBJ2-3
V gene: TRBV6-5
CDR3 DNA: TGTGCCAGCAGTTACGGACAGCGCACAGATACGCAGTATTTT
CDR3 protein: CASSYGQRTDTQYF

clone size: .
D gene: .
J gene: TRBJ2-2
V gene: TRBV29-1
CDR3 DNA: TGCAGCGTTGCTTTCAGGGGGAACACCGGGGAGCTGTTTTTT
CDR3 protein: CSVAFRGNTGELFF

clone size: few
D gene: .
J gene: TRBJ2-4
V gene: TRBV12-3/TRBV12-4
CDR3 DNA: TGTGCCAGCAGTCCCGTGGCCAAAAACATTCAGTACTTC
CDR3 protein: CASSPVAKNIQYF

clone size: .
D gene: .
J gene: TRBJ2-5
V gene: TRBV29-1
CDR3 DNA: TGCAGCGGACGACAGGCCAACCAAGAGACCCAGTACTTC
CDR3 protein: CSGRQANQETQYF

clone size: .
D gene: TRBD2
J gene: TRBJ2-1
V gene: TRBV20-1
CDR3 DNA: TGCAGTGCGGGGACTAGCGGGAGGACTCCCTACAATGAGCAGTTCTTC
CDR3 protein: CSAGTSGRTPYNEQFF

clone size: once
D gene: .
J gene: TRBJ2-6
V gene: TRBV7-9
CDR3 DNA: TGTGCCAGCAGCCCCACGGGACACCCCTATGGGGCCAACGTCCTGACTTTC
CDR3 protein: CASSPTGHPYGANVLTF

clone size: .
D gene: .
J gene: TRBJ1-2
V gene: TRBV15
CDR3 DNA: TGTGCCACCAGCAGGGACGGCCGGCCGGCCTATGGCTACACCTTC
CDR3 protein: CATSRDGRPAYGYTF

clone size: .
D gene: .
J gene: TRBJ2-7
V gene: TRBV6-6
CDR3 DNA: TGTGCCAGCAGTGACCCGGGCAGTTCAGCCTACGAGCAGTACTTC
CDR3 protein: CASSDPGSSAYEQYF

clone size: .
D gene: .
J gene: TRBJ2-3
V gene: TRBV6-5
CDR3 DNA: TGTGCCAGCAGTTACCTGGGGGGCCCGGGAGTAGGGGCAGATACGCAGTATTTT
CDR3 protein: CASSYLGGPGVGADTQYF

clone size: .
D gene: .
J gene: TRBJ2-7
V gene: TRBV12-3/TRBV12-4
CDR3 DNA: TGTGCCAGCAGTACAGGGTACGAGCAGTACTTC
CDR3 protein: CASSTGYEQYF

clone size: .
D gene: TRBD2
J gene: TRBJ2-2
V gene: TRBV29-1
CDR3 DNA: TGCAGCGTTGAAGGGACGGGGCTAGCGGGAGTCCGGGAGCTGTTTTTT
CDR3 protein: CSVEGTGLAGVRELFF

clone size: .
D gene: .
J gene: TRBJ1-2
V gene: TRBV5-1
CDR3 DNA: TGCGCCAGCAGCACGAATCCAGGGTATGGCTACACCTTC
CDR3 protein: CASSTNPGYGYTF

clone size: .
D gene: .
J gene: TRBJ2-1
V gene: TRBV4-2
CDR3 DNA: TGTGCCAGCAGCCAAGTGGGGACACAGTACAATGAGCAGTTCTTC
CDR3 protein: CASSQVGTQYNEQFF

clone size: once
D gene: .
J gene: TRBJ1-2
V gene: TRBV9
CDR3 DNA: TGTGCCAGCAGCTCCCGAGAAGAGGGTAACTATGGCTACACCTTC
CDR3 protein: CASSSREEGNYGYTF

clone size: .
D gene: .
J gene: TRBJ2-5
V gene: TRBV7-9
CDR3 DNA: TGTGCCAGCAGCTTCGGTCAGGGTGTAAGAGAGACCCAGTACTTC
CDR3 protein: CASSFGQGVRETQYF